The 4 T cell receptor beta chains reported below all come from one sample, sequenced in a study of fetal regulatory T cell absence and autoimmunity. Produced via immunoSEQ multiplex PCR; TCRdb's table is partial and in-frame only. This table has approximately 46,000 clones, 70% to 85% appearing once. Sequencing was performed on cord blood. The receptors derive from a newborn boy with IPEX syndrome.

This clone was picked up a small number of times. The CDR3 nucleotides are TGTGCCAGCAGTTACAGGGGGAACACTGAAGCTTTCTTT. Translation: CASSYRGNTEAFF. The V call is TRBV6-6, the J call TRBJ1-1; D perhaps matches TRBD1 (5 bases). CDR1 and CDR2 (germline): MNHNY, SVGAGI (reference sequence). The V end lost 2 bases, the J end lost 1 base, and 5 bases lay between the germline ends. The CDR3 covers 13 residues.

V usage is TRBV5-5 and J usage is TRBJ2-3; 14 nucleotides align to TRBD2. The CDR3 is made up of 16 amino acids. Trimming cost V 4 bases and J 4 bases; bases outside gene matches: 5. Germline CDR1 is SGHKS and CDR2 is YYEKEE (reference sequence). Here the CDR3 reads CASSRLAGGRPDTQYF. The DNA of the CDR3 is TGTGCCAGCAGCCGACTAGCGGGGGGGCGACCAGATACGCAGTATTTT.

The chain's CDR3 is CAIKPRGSTDTQYF. CDR3 DNA sequence: TGTGCCATTAAACCGCGGGGTAGCACAGATACGCAGTATTTT. The gene calls are TRBV10-3 and TRBJ2-3; perhaps TRBD2 as D (6 bases). Trimming left V 9 bases short and J 0 bases short, with 13 bases between. Germline CDR1 and CDR2: ENHRY and SYGVKD. The CDR3 consists of 14 residues.

J is TRBJ2-7 and V is TRBV19, with D tentatively TRBD1 (5 bases). Germline loops: CDR1 LNHDA, CDR2 SQIVND (reference sequence). Trimming pared 2 bases from V and 4 bases from J, leaving 9 bases between. This CDR3 has 13 amino acids. CDR3 sequence: CASSIPQGYEQYF. CDR3 nucleotides: TGTGCCAGTAGTATACCTCAGGGTTACGAGCAGTACTTC.